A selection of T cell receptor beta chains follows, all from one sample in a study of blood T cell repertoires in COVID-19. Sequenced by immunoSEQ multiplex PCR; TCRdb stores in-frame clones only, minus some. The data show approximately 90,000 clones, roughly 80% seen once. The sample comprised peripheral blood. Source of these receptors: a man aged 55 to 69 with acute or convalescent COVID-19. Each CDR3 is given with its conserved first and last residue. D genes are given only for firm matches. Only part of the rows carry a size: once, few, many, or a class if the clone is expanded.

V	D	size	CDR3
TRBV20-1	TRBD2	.	CSARGLGLAGALGANVLTF
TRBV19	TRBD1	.	CASSTIGTEQETQYF
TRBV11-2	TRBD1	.	CASSPGDSHYGYTF
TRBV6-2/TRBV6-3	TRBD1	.	CASSAGGWFSYNEQFF
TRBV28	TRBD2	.	CASSLPSTSGSNEQYF
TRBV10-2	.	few	CASSELRVTNEKLFF
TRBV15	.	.	CATSRVWQGYNEQFF
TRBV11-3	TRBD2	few	CASSLWSGREGPNTGELFF
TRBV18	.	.	CASSPLHTDTQYF
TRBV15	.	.	CATSRDRYSGANVLTF
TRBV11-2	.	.	CASATGLKAEAFF
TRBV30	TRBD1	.	CAWSVGQGYSGANVLTF
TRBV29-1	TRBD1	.	CSAPGQGLGEQYF
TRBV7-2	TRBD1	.	CASSFDRASREQYF
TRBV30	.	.	CAWSAPSLIREDTGELFF
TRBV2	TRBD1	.	CASSASRTGSYEQYF
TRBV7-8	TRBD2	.	CASSSGRLTTSGGPSYEQYF
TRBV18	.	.	CASSRGLYEQYF
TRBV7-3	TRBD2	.	CASSPRGRASGSTDTQYF
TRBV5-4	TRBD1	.	CASSSMTGGTYEQYF
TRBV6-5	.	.	CASSTGNTEAFF
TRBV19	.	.	CASSHRKDRTAGELFF
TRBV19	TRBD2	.	CASSIGAGGLEPFF
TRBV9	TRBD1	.	CASSHSGGLQPQHF
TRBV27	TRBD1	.	CASSSRTGNTGELFF
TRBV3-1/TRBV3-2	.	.	CASSRRRSGGETQYF
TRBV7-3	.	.	CASSLGSYNEQFF
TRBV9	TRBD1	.	CASSVDRGTLNTEAFF
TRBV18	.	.	CASSPYDTGELFF
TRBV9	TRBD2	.	CASSVGLLADNEQFF
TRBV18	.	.	CASSLDRNTEAFF
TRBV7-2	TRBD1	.	CASSLQPGGLAGSPLHF
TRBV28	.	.	CASSLTQGRGQPQHF
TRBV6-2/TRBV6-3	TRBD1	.	CASSYSNWDRSFF
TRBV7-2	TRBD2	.	CASSSIGLAGGPADTQYF